The rows below give T cell receptor beta chains drawn from one sample of a study of early T cells in non-severe SARS-CoV-2 infection. TCRdb ran MiXCR on the 5' RACE reads and lists one entry per CDR3 protein. The sample has more than 90,000 distinct CDR3 sequences, approximately 13% seen once; the top ten hold about 2%. Sequences were obtained from whole blood. The receptors stem from an adult who was a healthcare worker with PCR-confirmed SARS-CoV-2 infection or an uninfected control (not recorded which). Both conserved end residues are part of each CDR3. The D gene is left open where the match is weak. Some rows mark clone size as missing; the rest say once, few, many or name a class of expanded clone.

TRBJ2-6,many,NA,TRBV28,CASSPAGGANVLTF,TGTGCCAGCAGCCCCGCAGGGGGGGCCAACGTCCTGACTTTC
TRBJ1-6,NA,TRBD1,TRBV6-1,CASSVQGGNSPLHF,TGTGCCAGCAGTGTACAGGGGGGTAATTCACCCCTCCACTTT
TRBJ2-7,NA,TRBD1,TRBV27,CASRGPGGAYEQYF,TGTGCCAGCAGGGGTCCAGGGGGCGCCTACGAGCAGTACTTC
TRBJ1-1,NA,NA,TRBV6-5,CARKGRNTEAFF,TGTGCCCGAAAGGGCAGGAACACTGAAGCTTTCTTT
TRBJ2-1,NA,TRBD2,TRBV24-1,CATSDPRGVYEQFF,TGTGCCACCAGTGACCCCCGGGGGGTATATGAGCAGTTCTTC
TRBJ1-5,few,NA,TRBV20-1,CSASGAGGSQPQHF,TGCAGTGCTAGCGGGGCAGGAGGGAGTCAGCCCCAGCATTTT
TRBJ1-1,NA,NA,TRBV7-9,CASSLAAGYEAFF,TGTGCCAGCAGCTTAGCGGCCGGGTATGAAGCTTTCTTT
TRBJ2-7,NA,NA,TRBV15,CATSREGAGGDEQYF,TGTGCCACCAGCAGAGAGGGGGCTGGAGGAGACGAGCAGTACTTC
TRBJ1-5,many,TRBD1,TRBV20-1,CSAQTGGSFSNQPQHF,TGCAGTGCTCAAACAGGGGGCAGTTTTAGCAATCAGCCCCAGCATTTT
TRBJ1-4,NA,NA,TRBV5-6,CASSSWASEKLFF,TGTGCCAGCAGCTCCTGGGCCAGTGAAAAACTGTTTTTT
TRBJ2-3,NA,NA,TRBV29-1,CSGALGMADTQYF,TGCAGCGGCGCCCTGGGGATGGCAGATACGCAGTATTTT
TRBJ2-7,many,NA,TRBV15,CATSRSLILTDSYEQYF,TGTGCCACCAGCAGATCCCTGATACTGACGGACTCCTACGAGCAGTACTTC
TRBJ2-2,few,NA,TRBV11-3,CASSRVTGELFF,TGTGCCAGCAGCCGGGTAACCGGGGAGCTGTTTTTT
TRBJ2-6,NA,NA,TRBV4-1,CASSQAGAGANVLTF,TGCGCCAGCAGCCAAGCGGGGGCTGGGGCCAACGTCCTGACTTTC
TRBJ1-1,many,NA,TRBV12-3/TRBV12-4,CAGGGARTEAFF,TGTGCCGGGGGCGGGGCTAGAACTGAAGCTTTCTTT
TRBJ1-2,NA,TRBD1,TRBV9,CASSLSAGDRSISGYTF,TGTGCCAGCAGCCTGAGCGCCGGGGACAGGAGCATCTCTGGCTACACCTTC
TRBJ2-5,NA,NA,TRBV27,CASSLRESPRETQYF,TGTGCCAGCAGTTTAAGGGAGTCTCCGCGGGAGACCCAGTACTTC
TRBJ2-1,few,TRBD1,TRBV6-6,CASTLQGAAYNEQFF,TGTGCCAGCACCCTACAGGGGGCTGCTTACAATGAGCAGTTCTTC
TRBJ2-7,NA,TRBD1,TRBV11-2,CASSSLDRDHEQYF,TGTGCCAGCAGCTCCCTAGACAGGGACCACGAGCAGTACTTC
TRBJ1-2,many,NA,TRBV5-1,CASSLDGGTGYGYTF,TGCGCCAGCAGCTTGGACGGCGGGACCGGCTATGGCTACACCTTC
TRBJ2-1,NA,TRBD2,TRBV6-6,CASSPPQAGGRNEQFF,TGTGCCAGCAGCCCACCTCAAGCGGGGGGCCGCAATGAGCAGTTCTTC
TRBJ2-5,few,NA,TRBV4-1,CASSQARGLAGETQYF,TGCGCCAGCAGCCAGGCCCGGGGGCTGGCGGGAGAGACCCAGTACTTC
TRBJ2-7,few,TRBD2,TRBV4-1,CASSQTGLAGGPSEQYF,TGCGCCAGCAGCCAAACCGGACTAGCGGGGGGGCCAAGCGAGCAGTACTTC
TRBJ1-2,NA,TRBD1,TRBV28,CASRRTGYDGYTF,TGTGCCAGCAGGCGGACAGGGTATGACGGCTACACCTTC
TRBJ1-2,many,NA,TRBV29-1,CSGGTNSLYGYTF,TGCAGCGGCGGGACGAACTCCCTCTATGGCTACACCTTC
TRBJ2-1,many,TRBD1,TRBV29-1,CSSRQGAGNEQFF,TGCAGCTCGCGGCAGGGGGCTGGAAATGAGCAGTTCTTC
TRBJ1-2,NA,NA,TRBV7-9,CATATQVNYGYTF,TGTGCCACCGCTACACAAGTGAACTATGGCTACACCTTC
TRBJ1-1,many,NA,TRBV6-2/TRBV6-3,CASSYGHLNTEAFF,TGTGCCAGCAGTTACGGGCACTTGAACACTGAAGCTTTCTTT
TRBJ2-1,NA,TRBD2,TRBV3-1,CASSRSGGASEQFF,TGTGCCAGCAGCCGCAGCGGGGGGGCAAGTGAGCAGTTCTTC
TRBJ1-3,few,NA,TRBV10-3,CAISAGGAPGNTIYF,TGTGCCATCAGTGCCGGGGGGGCACCTGGAAACACCATATATTTT
TRBJ1-1,NA,NA,TRBV15,CATSRAGARNTEAFF,TGTGCCACCAGCAGGGCGGGGGCGCGGAACACTGAAGCTTTCTTT
TRBJ2-7,many,TRBD1,TRBV11-2,CASSARQGISYEQYF,TGTGCCAGCAGCGCACGACAGGGGATCTCCTACGAGCAGTACTTC
TRBJ2-3,NA,NA,TRBV20-1,CSATVQGSTDTQYF,TGCAGTGCAACGGTTCAGGGTAGCACAGATACGCAGTATTTT
TRBJ2-1,few,NA,TRBV20-1,CSAQLGAPQFF,TGCAGTGCCCAATTAGGGGCGCCGCAGTTCTTC
TRBJ2-7,many,NA,TRBV2,CASNEDGGNYEQYF,TGTGCCAGCAACGAGGACGGAGGGAACTACGAGCAGTACTTC
TRBJ2-4,many,NA,TRBV11-2,CASSLDDITGTKNIQYF,TGTGCCAGCAGCTTAGACGACATAACAGGGACCAAAAACATTCAGTACTTC